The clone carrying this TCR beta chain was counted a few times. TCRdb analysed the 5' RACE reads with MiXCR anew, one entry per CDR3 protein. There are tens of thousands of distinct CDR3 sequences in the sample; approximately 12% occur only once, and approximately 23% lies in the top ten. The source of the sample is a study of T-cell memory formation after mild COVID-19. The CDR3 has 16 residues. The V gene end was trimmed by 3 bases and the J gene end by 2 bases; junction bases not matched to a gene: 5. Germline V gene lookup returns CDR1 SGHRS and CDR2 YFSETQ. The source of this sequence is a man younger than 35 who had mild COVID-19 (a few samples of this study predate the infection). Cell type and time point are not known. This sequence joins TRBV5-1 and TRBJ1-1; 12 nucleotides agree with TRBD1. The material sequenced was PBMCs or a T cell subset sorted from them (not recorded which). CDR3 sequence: CASSWGDRGPNTEAFF. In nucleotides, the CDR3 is TGCGCCAGCAGCTGGGGGGACAGGGGGCCTAACACTGAAGCTTTCTTT.